One and the same sample provided the 7 T cell receptor beta chains below, sequenced in a study of T cells after yellow fever vaccination. TCRdb fed the 5' RACE reads into MiXCR, producing one record per CDR3 protein. This sample has 250,000 or so distinct CDR3 sequences, with more than 3.5% found just once. The sample was PBMCs, taken 15 days after the yellow fever booster vaccination. The receptors shown here come from a man between 18 and 35 years old who received the YFV17D yellow fever vaccine.

There are many counts of this clonotype. This chain connects TRBV18 to TRBJ2-3, with a possible D match to TRBD2 (5 bases). The CDR3 contains 14 residues. Germline V gene data show CDR1 as KGHSH and CDR2 as LQKENI. V was clipped by 4 bases and J by 0 bases, with 8 bases between them. The CDR3 region is CASSQLESTDTQYF. Written as DNA, the CDR3 is TGTGCCAGCTCACAACTAGAAAGCACAGATACGCAGTATTTT.

The table lists this clonotype with many counts. The genes are TRBV5-1 and TRBJ1-4; 7 bases agree with TRBD1. The CDR3 sequence is 14 residues long. The germline CDR1 and CDR2 sequences are SGHRS and YFSETQ. Trimming at V came to 3 bases and at J to 8 bases, leaving 7 bases not matched to a gene. CDR3 residues: CASSSRGGGEKLFF. Here the CDR3 DNA reads TGCGCCAGCAGCTCCAGGGGGGGTGGAGAAAAACTGTTTTTT.

This clonotype occurred many times. The chain combines TRBV7-2 with TRBJ2-7; 8 bases fit TRBD2. This CDR3 has 16 residues. Germline CDR1 and CDR2: SGHTA and FQGNSA. V gave up 1 base and J gave up 0 bases; unmatched junction bases: 5. The DNA for the CDR3 is TGTGCCAGCAGCTTAGTCGGGGGGGCCTACTCCTACGAGCAGTACGTC. Encoded protein: CASSLVGGAYSYEQYV.

This clonotype appeared many times. The V call is TRBV25-1, the J call TRBJ1-2; D is possibly TRBD1 (5 bases). Trimming removed 3 bases from V and 4 bases from J, with 12 bases in between. CDR1 is MGHDK, CDR2 SYGVNS, per germline. The CDR3 covers 14 residues. The CDR3 protein is CASSETGRAYGYTF. DNA of the CDR3: TGTGCCAGCAGTGAGACTGGCAGGGCCTATGGCTACACCTTC.

Many counts were recorded for this clonotype. V usage is TRBV6-5 and J usage is TRBJ1-2, with D unresolved. V was trimmed by 6 bases and J by 4 bases, leaving 27 bases between them. This CDR3 comprises 18 residues. CDR1 is MNHEY and CDR2 is SVGAGI in the germline V gene. The CDR3 DNA follows: TGTGCCAGCAGGGGGTTTCCAATTTTAGGAGGCGCCCTCTATGGCTACACCTTC. This gives the protein CASRGFPILGGALYGYTF.

In its sample, this clonotype was seen many times. The V and J genes are TRBV29-1 and TRBJ2-2, with 9 bases matching TRBD1. Germline V gene data show CDR1 as SQVTM and CDR2 as ANQGSEA. CDR3 length: 15 amino acids. V shed 6 bases, J shed 7 bases, and the junction held 12 bases outside the gene matches. CDR3: CSVRKGQGFSGELFF. CDR3 nucleotide sequence: TGCAGCGTGAGGAAGGGACAGGGATTCAGCGGGGAGCTGTTTTTT.

This clonotype was recorded many times. The genes are TRBV6-6 and TRBJ2-5, with 7 bases aligning to TRBD2. The CDR3 has 14 amino acids. CDR1 MNHNY and CDR2 SVGAGI come from the germline V gene (reference sequence). V was clipped by 5 bases and J by 2 bases; unmatched bases: 5. For the CDR3, the DNA is TGTGCCAGCAGTCCCTCCGGGGGGCAAGAGACCCAGTACTTC. Translated: CASSPSGGQETQYF.